The 15 T cell receptor beta chains reported below all come from one sample, sequenced in a study of blood T cell repertoires in COVID-19. The table came from immunoSEQ multiplex PCR; TCRdb's copy has only in-frame clones and leaves some out. The sample consists of around 450,000 clones, roughly 85% of them appearing once. Sequenced: PBMCs or T cells enriched from blood (not recorded which). The receptor source for this set is a woman younger than 30 with acute COVID-19.

The chain is built from TRBV9 and TRBJ2-2, with 11 bases aligning to TRBD2. V dropped 0 bases and J dropped 7; count of bases not matched to a gene: 5. Germline lookup yields CDR1 SGDLS and CDR2 YYNGEE. CDR3 length equals 16 residues. The CDR3 spells CASSVDSGGAGGELFF. The CDR3 DNA sequence: TGTGCCAGCAGCGTAGATAGCGGGGGGGCCGGCGGGGAGCTGTTTTTT.

This chain uses TRBV9 with TRBJ2-3, with 8 bases aligning to TRBD2. This CDR3 has 15 amino acids. From germline, CDR1 is SGDLS and CDR2 YYNGEE. The V and J ends lost 0 bases and 4 bases, in that order; junction bases with no gene match: 4. The CDR3 DNA reads TGTGCCAGCAGCGTAGCGGGGGGGCGCGCAGATACGCAGTATTTT. Translating it yields CASSVAGGRADTQYF.

V usage is TRBV30 and J usage is TRBJ2-2; D perhaps matches TRBD1 (6 bases). CDR1 and CDR2 from the germline V gene are GTSNPN and SVGIG (reference sequence). Deletions cut 4 bases from V and 4 bases from J, with 10 bases between. The CDR3 is 13 residues long. The CDR3 protein is CAWTTGSTGELFF. In DNA, the CDR3 is TGTGCCTGGACCACAGGGTCCACCGGGGAGCTGTTTTTT.

The CDR3 DNA reads TGCGCCAGCAGCCAGATACAGGGCGGGAGGAACGAGCAGTACTTC. Residues: CASSQIQGGRNEQYF. The chain carries TRBV4-1 and TRBJ2-7; TRBD2 matches 8 bases. Trimming took 3 bases from V and 5 from J; bases not matched to a gene: 9. From germline, CDR1 is MGHRA and CDR2 YSYEKL. The CDR3 length is 15 residues.

Only one count was recorded for this clone. This chain connects TRBV19 to TRBJ1-1, with a possible D match to TRBD1 (6 bases). Germline values: CDR1 LNHDA, CDR2 SQIVND (reference sequence). V was cut by 10 bases and J by 5 bases, with 11 bases left in between. The CDR3 consists of 11 residues. The DNA of the CDR3 is TGTGCCACCCAGGGGTATACTGAAGCTTTCTTT. Protein: CATQGYTEAFF.

About this clone: One junction end does not reproduce the germline sequence, and a read error may be involved. The chain carries TRBV28 and TRBJ2-7; 7 bases line up with TRBD1. From germline, CDR1 is MDHEN and CDR2 SYDVKM. The CDR3 sequence is 13 residues long. Here the CDR3 DNA reads TGTGCCAGCAGTTTCCGAGGTGGGCAGGGGGAAGAGTTC. Protein product: CASSFRGGQGEEF.

The J gene is TRBJ2-5, the V gene TRBV18, with D possibly matching TRBD1 (5 bases). Germline loops: CDR1 KGHSH, CDR2 LQKENI. The V gene lost 6 bases and the J gene lost 2 bases, with 13 bases spanning the gap. The CDR3 totals 14 residues. In nucleotides, the CDR3 is TGTGCCAGCTCGAACCGTCAGGGTCAAGAGACCCAGTACTTC. Amino acid sequence: CASSNRQGQETQYF. The complete variable domain, with remaining parts taken from reference TRBV18 and TRBJ2-5, reads NAGVMQNPRHLVRRRGQEARLRCSPMKGHSHVYWYRQLPEEGLKFMVYLQKENIIDESGMPKERFSAEFPKEGPSILRIQQVVRGDSAAYFCASSNRQGQETQYFGPGTRLLVL.

This chain joins TRBV23-1 and TRBJ2-7, with 8 bases lining up with TRBD1. TRBV23-1 is an ORF; its function is uncertain. V trimming: 0 bases; J trimming: 6 bases; junction bases outside the gene matches: 10. This CDR3 comprises 16 residues. This CDR3 is CASSQSATGEELEQYF. The DNA of the CDR3 is TGCGCCAGCAGTCAATCGGCGACAGGGGAGGAGCTCGAGCAGTACTTC.

About this clone itself: The sample has other DNA sequences that encode this CDR3 too. The chain employs TRBV3-1 (or the pseudogene TRBV3-2) and TRBJ1-1; tentatively, D is TRBD1 (5 bases). V gave up 4 bases and J gave up 1 base, with 10 bases separating them. The CDR3 totals 14 residues. Per the germline V gene, CDR1 is LGHDT and CDR2 is YNNKEL (reference sequence). The CDR3 loop is CASSLGGANTEAFF. The CDR3 DNA sequence: TGTGCCAGCAGCCTGGGAGGGGCGAACACTGAAGCTTTCTTT.

This clone was seen a handful of times. This sequence joins TRBV29-1 and TRBJ2-1, with 7 positions matching TRBD1. Per germline, CDR1 SQVTM and CDR2 ANQGSEA. V lost 7 bases to trimming and J lost 8 bases; unmatched junction nucleotides: 17. This CDR3 has 15 residues. The CDR3 DNA reads as TGCAGCGCCCGACAGGGAATGTCTTCCGTTGATGAGCAGTTCTTC. This gives the protein CSARQGMSSVDEQFF.

The V and J genes are TRBV3-1 (or the pseudogene TRBV3-2) and TRBJ2-1; D may be TRBD1 (6 bases). The V end lost 0 bases, the J end lost 7 bases, and 13 bases lay between the germline ends. The CDR3 contains 15 residues. The germline V gene encodes CDR1 LGHDT and CDR2 YNNKEL (reference sequence). This CDR3 reads CASSQDRGEWNEQFF. The CDR3 DNA reads TGTGCCAGCAGCCAAGACAGGGGAGAGTGGAATGAGCAGTTCTTC.

This chain links TRBV9 with TRBJ2-5, with TRBD1 matching 10 bases. V was clipped by 4 bases and J by 5 bases; unmatched bases: 8. Germline CDR1 reads SGDLS; CDR2 reads YYNGEE. CDR3 length: 15 residues. The CDR3 DNA reads as TGTGCCAGCAGCATCGGACAGGGGGGTTGGGAGACCCAGTACTTC. Amino acid sequence: CASSIGQGGWETQYF.

This clone was picked up a small number of times. The gene calls are TRBV6-6 and TRBJ2-5; D not certain. Trimming shortened V by 5 bases and J by 5 bases, and 12 bases separated the two germline ends. Germline lookup yields CDR1 MNHNY and CDR2 SVGAGI (reference sequence). The CDR3 runs 13 residues. CDR3 DNA: TGTGCCAGCAGTCGCGAGGCCGGGGAGACCCAGTACTTC. Translation: CASSREAGETQYF.

This chain uses TRBV19 with TRBJ2-3, with D hard to call. Germline V lookup: CDR1 LNHDA, CDR2 SQIVND (reference sequence). The CDR3 loop spans 14 amino acids. Between the trimmed V and J ends, which lost 3 bases and 1 base, there was a span of 8 bases. This CDR3 is CASSIGWGTDTQYF. CDR3 nucleotide sequence: TGTGCCAGTAGTATCGGGTGGGGCACAGATACGCAGTATTTT.

The chain is built from TRBV2 and TRBJ1-2; TRBD1 agrees at 10 bases. Per germline, CDR1 SNHLY and CDR2 FYNNEI. The V and J ends lost 4 bases and 7 bases, in that order; junction bases with no gene match: 3. This CDR3 has 13 residues. In DNA, the CDR3 is TGTGCCAGCAGTGGGACAGGGGGTTCTGGCTACACCTTC. Protein product: CASSGTGGSGYTF.